The clone carrying this T cell receptor beta chain was counted ten times or more. The antigen remains undetermined. CDR1 DFQATT and CDR2 SNEGSKA come from the germline V gene (reference sequence). CDR3 length: 12 residues. Trimming left V 5 bases short and J 2 bases short, with 9 bases between. Time point denoted: newly diagnosed GD, antithyroid drugs for less than 3 months. Researchers made the TCR library from RNA that was extracted from PBMCs. The source of the sample is a study of regulatory T cells in long-lasting Graves disease. The study's findings and limits: Among persistent patients, a larger number of public clonotypes were shared (around 3,000) than among newly diagnosed patients (about 970).

TCR beta libraries were built with iRepertoire HTBI primers and Arm-PCR of CDR3 regions. Using its own MiXCR run on the multiplex PCR reads, TCRdb lists one record per CDR3 protein. The sample holds almost 450,000 distinct CDR3 sequences, roughly 17% seen once. The sample was also reused in another study, on T cells in Graves' hyperthyroidism and ophthalmopathy.

The sequence derives from a woman in her twenties or thirties with Graves disease. The chain couples TRBV20-1 to TRBJ1-2; the D is unclear. The material was peripheral blood mononuclear cells (PBMCs), obtained at new diagnosis, from a patient treated with antithyroid drugs. The CDR3 DNA sequence: TGCAGTGCTCGGGTTGACAACTATGGCTACACCTTC. Its protein product is CSARVDNYGYTF.